These 5 T cell receptor beta chains came from one sample sequenced in a study of identical twins. From the 5' RACE reads, TCRdb called clonotypes with MiXCR, one entry per CDR3 protein. The sample yields 400,000 to 500,000 distinct CDR3 sequences, about a fifth seen once. Specimen: naive T cells sorted from blood. The source of these receptors is a man aged 50 to 60 in good health.

J is TRBJ2-1 and V is TRBV11-2; D tentatively reads TRBD1 or TRBD2 (6 bases each). Germline CDR1 reads SGHAT; CDR2 reads FQNNGV. V lost 5 bases and J 0 bases, leaving 17 bases between the germline ends. The CDR3 totals 17 residues. In DNA, the CDR3 is TGTGCCAGCAGCCCGGCCCCGAAGGGGGGCTCCTACAATGAGCAGTTCTTC. This codes for CASSPAPKGGSYNEQFF.

DNA for the CDR3: TGCAGTGCTAGAGATTTGATAGCGGGGCGTCTCGAGCAGTACTTC. Amino acids: CSARDLIAGRLEQYF. V usage is TRBV20-1 and J usage is TRBJ2-7; 8 bases line up with TRBD2. Germline CDR1 reads DFQATT; CDR2 reads SNEGSKA (reference sequence). The CDR3 length is 15 residues. V lost 0 bases, J lost 6 bases, and 10 bases stayed unmatched.

This clonotype was detected ten times or more. The chain has TRBV20-1 and TRBJ2-2, with 14 positions matching TRBD2. After removal of 5 bases from V and 3 bases from J, the junction contained 8 bases not matched to a gene. CDR3 length equals 17 residues. The germline V gene encodes CDR1 DFQATT and CDR2 SNEGSKA (reference sequence). This CDR3 is CSAGTSGRWGDTGELFF. CDR3 nucleotide sequence: TGCAGTGCTGGGACTAGCGGGAGATGGGGCGACACCGGGGAGCTGTTTTTT.

V and J are TRBV5-4 and TRBJ1-2; D may be TRBD1 (5 bases). Trimming removed 4 bases from V and 8 bases from J, with 15 bases in between. Germline V gene lookup returns CDR1 SGHNT and CDR2 YYREEE (reference sequence). This CDR3 is 13 amino acids long. CDR3 region: CASSNPDSRGYTF. The CDR3 DNA follows: TGTGCCAGCAGCAATCCCGACAGTCGCGGCTACACCTTC.

This clonotype was counted ten times or more. The rearrangement links TRBV9 to TRBJ1-1, with 8 bases that match TRBD1. V lost 0 bases and J lost 10; bases outside the gene matches: 11. Germline V gene lookup returns CDR1 SGDLS and CDR2 YYNGEE. This CDR3 is built from 15 residues. CDR3 amino acids: CASSVVGQGNQGAFF. The CDR3 DNA sequence: TGTGCCAGCAGCGTAGTTGGACAGGGTAACCAAGGAGCTTTCTTT.